The source of this T cell receptor beta chain is a study of blood T cell repertoires in COVID-19. Study information: From the United States, Italy and Spain came samples of acute and convalescent COVID-19.

Trimming took 3 bases from V and 5 from J, leaving 20 bases between them. Germline CDR1 reads GTSNPN; CDR2 reads SVGIG (reference sequence). The CDR3 consists of 16 residues. In the authors' workflow: From reference gene primer amplification, estimates of nucleated cell counts were derived. Clones were sequenced by immunoSEQ multiplex PCR, and TCRdb holds only the in-frame ones, with some missing. V and J calls and clone size are given by that table; D and trimming were obtained from the DNA. The sample lists 400,000 to 550,000 clones; more than 85% were seen once. The chain employs TRBV30 and TRBJ1-5; D remains unclear. Source material: peripheral blood. The TCR sequence derives from a woman under 40 with acute or convalescent COVID-19. CDR3 protein: CAWSPAGFGLDQPQHF. The CDR3 coding sequence is TGTGCCTGGAGCCCGGCGGGGTTCGGGTTGGATCAGCCCCAGCATTTT.